A single sample gave rise to the 24 T cell receptor beta chains below, sequenced in a study of cytomegalovirus exposure and HLA in healthy donors (dated by TCRdb to about 2017). Libraries were made using the immunoSEQ multiplex PCR assay. A mixture of 60 forward primers for TCR Vbeta segments and 13 reverse primers for TCR Jbeta segments was used in the multiplex PCR. In its TCRdb copy, this immuneACCESS table keeps in-frame sequences only and misses some clones. Where compared with another copy, unresolved V genes explain less than half of these, and the others have no known cause. In this sample the table shows 150,000 to 200,000 clones, 60% to 85% of which occur a single time. Jointly, the top ten make up around 3.1% of the sample. The specimen was PBMCs. These TCRs come from a female donor in good health and CMV-seronegative.

Remarks on this clone: Other DNA sequences in this specimen translate into the identical CDR3. The chain carries TRBV19 and TRBJ2-7; perhaps TRBD2 as D (5 bases). The CDR3 extends over 14 amino acids. V shed 1 base and J shed 0 bases, with 7 bases lying between them. Per germline, CDR1 LNHDA and CDR2 SQIVND (reference sequence). CDR3 sequence reads: CASSIGGSSYEQYF. CDR3 sequence (DNA): TGTGCCAGTAGTATAGGAGGGAGCTCCTACGAGCAGTACTTC.

The chain employs TRBV6-1 and TRBJ2-2; unclear D gene. The CDR3 runs to 12 residues. V was trimmed by 2 bases and J by 7 bases, leaving 5 bases between them. Germline-derived CDR1 and CDR2 are MNHNS and SASEGT. CDR3 DNA: TGTGCCAGCAGTGAACCCTACGGGGAGCTGTTTTTT. Encoded protein: CASSEPYGELFF.

The rearrangement joins TRBV15 to TRBJ1-6; TRBD1 agrees at 11 bases. This CDR3 has 17 amino acids. The V gene end was trimmed by 0 bases and the J gene end by 7 bases; junction bases not matched to a gene: 5. Germline V gene data show CDR1 as LNHNV and CDR2 as YYDKDF (reference sequence). The CDR3: CATSREEGQGANSPLHF. CDR3 sequence (DNA): TGTGCCACCAGCAGAGAGGAAGGACAGGGGGCAAATTCACCCCTCCACTTT.

This rearrangement joins TRBV14 to TRBJ2-5, with TRBD1 matching over 11 bases. Germline-derived CDR1 and CDR2 are SGHDN and FVKESK. J lost 2 bases, V lost 4 bases, and 3 bases had no gene match. The CDR3 covers 15 residues. The CDR3 nucleotides read TGTGCCAGCAGCCCGGGACAGGGGGTTCAAGAGACCCAGTACTTC. Encoded protein: CASSPGQGVQETQYF.

This rearrangement joins TRBV7-2 to TRBJ2-1; a weak D match, TRBD2 (5 bases). The CDR3 loop spans 15 amino acids. The germline V gene encodes CDR1 SGHTA and CDR2 FQGNSA. V dropped 2 bases and J dropped 4 bases, with 12 bases sitting between them. The chain's CDR3 is CASSLPRRGYNEQFF. The CDR3 region has the DNA TGTGCCAGCAGCTTACCCCGACGGGGTTACAATGAGCAGTTCTTC.

The chain employs TRBV4-3 and TRBJ1-3; 9 bases are a match to TRBD1. The V gene's germline CDR1 is LGHNA and CDR2 YSLEER. V shed 4 bases, J shed 4 bases, and the junction held 2 bases outside the gene matches. This CDR3 has 14 amino acids. The CDR3 nucleotides read TGCGCCAGCAGCCGGGACAGGGCCGGAAACACCATATATTTT. This translates into CASSRDRAGNTIYF.

This clone appeared a single time. The chain links TRBV5-6 to TRBJ2-7; D call uncertain. The CDR3 runs 15 residues. Trimming took 4 bases from V and 0 from J, leaving 14 bases between them. Germline V CDR1 and CDR2: SGHDT, YYEEEE. The CDR3 bases are TGTGCCAGCAGCCCCCATAGAGATTTCTCCTACGAGCAGTACTTC. Encoded protein: CASSPHRDFSYEQYF.

This clone is a singleton in its sample. The identical CDR3 is also encoded by other nucleotide sequences in the sample. CDR3 protein: CASSSGQGGTEAFF. CDR3 coding DNA: TGCGCCAGCAGCTCGGGACAGGGAGGCACTGAAGCTTTCTTT. The V call is TRBV5-1, the J call TRBJ1-1; the match to TRBD1 covers 9 bases. The CDR3 length is 14 residues. Germline lookup yields CDR1 SGHRS and CDR2 YFSETQ. V dropped 3 bases and J dropped 4; count of bases not matched to a gene: 4.

The V and J genes are TRBV9 and TRBJ2-3; 9 nucleotides match TRBD1. With 3 bases clipped from V and 3 bases from J, the junction kept 14 bases outside the gene matches. The CDR3 spans 18 residues. The V gene's germline CDR1 is SGDLS and CDR2 YYNGEE. CDR3 bases: TGTGCCAGCAGCGCAGGTCGAGTAACCGGACAGGGGACAGATACGCAGTATTTT. It codes for CASSAGRVTGQGTDTQYF.

The J gene is TRBJ2-7, the V gene TRBV6-1; perhaps TRBD2 as D (7 bases). CDR3 size: 15 residues. Germline V gene sequence: CDR1 MNHNS, CDR2 SASEGT. V was shortened by 0 bases and J by 4 bases, with 13 bases between the two germline ends. The CDR3 here is CASSEAGGLQYEQYF. CDR3 sequence (DNA): TGTGCCAGCAGTGAAGCCGGGGGGCTGCAGTACGAGCAGTACTTC.

V gene TRBV30 combines with J gene TRBJ1-4, with 7 bases identical to TRBD1. Looked up from germline, CDR1 is GTSNPN and CDR2 is SVGIG (reference sequence). The V gene end was trimmed by 4 bases and the J gene end by 8 bases; junction bases not matched to a gene: 7. The CDR3 runs to 13 residues. CDR3: CAWTTGAGEKLFF. The CDR3 bases are TGTGCCTGGACTACAGGGGCTGGGGAAAAACTGTTTTTT.

The rearrangement joins TRBV14 to TRBJ1-1; 8 nucleotides agree with TRBD1. Germline V lookup: CDR1 SGHDN, CDR2 FVKESK. The V segment lost 0 bases and the J segment 6 bases; nucleotides outside the gene matches: 6. The CDR3 spans 15 residues. The CDR3 spells CASSQENRGSPEAFF. In nucleotides, the CDR3 is TGTGCCAGCAGCCAAGAAAACAGGGGGTCGCCTGAAGCTTTCTTT.

This clone was observed a single time. This chain joins TRBV5-1 and TRBJ2-1, with TRBD2 identical over 14 bases. Germline V lookup: CDR1 SGHRS, CDR2 YFSETQ. Trimming cost V 0 bases and J 3 bases; bases outside gene matches: 11. The CDR3 is made up of 20 amino acids. This CDR3 reads CASSLVGTSGRTDIYNEQFF. The CDR3 DNA sequence: TGCGCCAGCAGCTTGGTTGGGACTAGCGGGAGAACGGATATCTACAATGAGCAGTTCTTC.

The gene calls are TRBV28 and TRBJ2-5; TRBD1 is a possible D gene (6 bases). The CDR3 contains 13 residues. In germline, CDR1 is MDHEN, CDR2 SYDVKM. Trimming pared 6 bases from V and 4 bases from J, leaving 12 bases between. This CDR3 reads CASSPLGGETQYF. The CDR3 DNA reads TGTGCCAGCAGCCCACTAGGGGGAGAGACCCAGTACTTC.

This chain connects TRBV7-3 to TRBJ1-1, with TRBD1 as a possible D gene (5 bases). Trimming left V 0 bases short and J 2 bases short, with 10 bases between. CDR1 SGHTA and CDR2 FQGTGA come from the germline V gene. The CDR3 has 15 amino acids. The CDR3 region is CASSLTRTTNTEAFF. The DNA of the CDR3 is TGTGCCAGCAGCTTAACACGGACAACAAACACTGAAGCTTTCTTT.

The rearrangement joins TRBV27 to TRBJ1-2; D is possibly TRBD1 (5 bases). The CDR3 runs 14 residues. Germline values: CDR1 MNHEY, CDR2 SMNVEV (reference sequence). V lost 6 bases to trimming and J lost 2 bases, with 13 bases between them. CDR3 protein: CASSPQAGNYGYTF. DNA for the CDR3: TGTGCCAGCAGCCCCCAGGCAGGGAACTATGGCTACACCTTC.

This clone was observed a handful of times. V gene TRBV27 combines with J gene TRBJ2-2, with D uncertain. Germline V gives CDR1 MNHEY, CDR2 SMNVEV (reference sequence). CDR3 length: 14 amino acids. Trimming removed 5 bases at V and 3 bases at J, with 10 bases between. CDR3 in amino acids: CASSPAVDTGELFF. The DNA of the CDR3 is TGTGCCAGCAGTCCCGCCGTAGACACCGGGGAGCTGTTTTTT.

J is TRBJ2-1 and V is TRBV30; no clear D. V was cut by 2 bases and J by 1 base, with 9 bases left in between. Germline-derived CDR1 and CDR2 are GTSNPN and SVGIG (reference sequence). The CDR3 is 14 residues long. The CDR3 sequence: CAWSLDRSYNEQFF. In DNA form, the CDR3 reads TGTGCCTGGAGTCTAGACCGGTCCTACAATGAGCAGTTCTTC.

This clone was counted a few times. Different DNA sequences within this sample yield the same CDR3. The chain employs TRBV7-8 and TRBJ1-1; D is unresolved. The CDR3 consists of 13 residues. CDR1 is SGHVS and CDR2 is FQNEAQ in the germline V gene. The ends were cut back, 1 base at V and 1 base at J, with 4 bases in the middle. CDR3 DNA: TGTGCCAGCAGCTTAGGGCAGAACACTGAAGCTTTCTTT. Its protein is CASSLGQNTEAFF. Full variable domain (missing parts from reference TRBV7-8 and TRBJ1-1): GAGVSQSPRYKVAKRGQDVALRCDPISGHVSLFWYQQALGQGPEFLTYFQNEAQLDKSGLPSDRFFAERPEGSVSTLKIQRTQQEDSAVYLCASSLGQNTEAFFGQGTRLTVV.

To note about this clone: The sample holds other DNA sequences that translate to the same CDR3. J is TRBJ1-6 and V is TRBV6-4; 7 nucleotides match TRBD1. J gave up 7 bases and V 3 bases, and 3 bases lay outside the gene matches. CDR3 length equals 14 residues. CDR1 MRHNA and CDR2 SNTAGT come from the germline V gene. CDR3: CASSEGRGNSPLHF. The CDR3 DNA sequence: TGTGCCAGCAGTGAAGGCAGGGGGAATTCACCCCTCCACTTT.

This clone occurred a few times. The chain couples TRBV5-4 to TRBJ2-7, with D unresolved. This CDR3 is built from 14 residues. Germline-derived CDR1 and CDR2 are SGHNT and YYREEE (reference sequence). The V and J ends lost 2 bases and 0 bases respectively, with 9 bases between them. The DNA for the CDR3 is TGTGCCAGCAGCTTAGGAGACCCCTCCTACGAGCAGTACTTC. This encodes CASSLGDPSYEQYF.

The chain is built from TRBV6-5 and TRBJ2-7; a weak D match, TRBD1 (6 bases). This CDR3 is built from 14 residues. The V gene's germline CDR1 is MNHEY and CDR2 SVGAGI. Trimming shortened V by 6 bases and J by 5 bases, and 17 bases separated the two germline ends. CDR3 protein: CASSERTEVNEQYF. CDR3 bases: TGTGCCAGCAGCGAACGGACAGAGGTCAACGAGCAGTACTTC.

The chain links TRBV28 to TRBJ2-5; D might be TRBD1 (6 bases). CDR1 MDHEN and CDR2 SYDVKM come from the germline V gene. Between the trimmed V and J ends, which lost 5 bases and 4 bases, there was a span of 20 bases. This CDR3 has 16 amino acids. The DNA for the CDR3 is TGTGCCAGCAGTCCACCTCGGGTAGGGGGAGCAGAGACCCAGTACTTC. It codes for CASSPPRVGGAETQYF.

This clone has a handful of counts. V and J are TRBV9 and TRBJ1-6; a possible D gene is TRBD1 (5 bases). V was shortened by 0 bases and J by 8 bases, with 9 bases between the two germline ends. Germline lookup yields CDR1 SGDLS and CDR2 YYNGEE. CDR3 size: 14 residues. The CDR3 sequence is CASSVEGADSPLHF. The CDR3 nucleotides read TGTGCCAGCAGCGTAGAAGGGGCGGATTCACCCCTCCACTTT.